This T cell receptor (beta chain) was obtained from a study of lymphopenia after photon versus proton radiotherapy. General study findings and limits: In patients who died, overall survival fell as post-nadir TCR diversity dropped more. Relative stability marked proton patients; photon patients lost diversity and naive cells. After lymphocyte nadir, photon-treated repertoires showed oligoclonal expansion, especially CD8+ Temra. Only patients who died were analyzed for survival; proton advantage is unproven.

V was clipped by 4 bases and J by 0 bases; unmatched bases: 7. CDR1 and CDR2 from the germline V gene are SGHTA and FQGNSA. The CDR3 has 16 amino acids. The table came from immunoSEQ multiplex PCR; TCRdb's copy has only in-frame clones and leaves some out. The data contain 77,000 or so clones, around 83% of them singletons. Points on this clone: Its target is unknown.

This specimen was peripheral blood, taken from a patient treated with proton-based radiotherapy. The TCR sequence derives from a man between 60 and 75 years old with pancreatic cancer. The rearrangement joins TRBV7-2 to TRBJ2-3, with 7 positions matching TRBD2. CDR3 DNA sequence: TGTGCCAGCAGCTCAAACGGGAGGCTGAGCACAGATACGCAGTATTTT. It is translated as CASSSNGRLSTDTQYF.